This T cell receptor (beta chain) derives from a study of blood T cell repertoires in COVID-19. At the level of the study: From T cells, B-cell-depleted T cells, or PBMCs came the material, which was cDNA or gDNA.

In the study's own analysis: Quantification of nucleated cells was approximated via reference gene primer amplification. Using immunoSEQ multiplex PCR, the repertoire was profiled, and TCRdb retains in-frame clones only, with some absent. Clone size and V and J calls were adopted from that table, with D and trimming inferred from the DNA. The sample has 330,000 or so clones, roughly 90% seen once. The Seattle patients joined while their infection was active and were tracked longitudinally afterward. The sequenced material came from peripheral blood. This TCR was recovered from a man aged 25 to 45 with COVID-19, enrolled during active disease.

The DNA for the CDR3 is TGTGCCAGCTCACCTTTAATACAGAACACCGGGGAGCTGTTTTTT. It yields the protein CASSPLIQNTGELFF. V usage is TRBV18 and J usage is TRBJ2-2; D is unclear. V was cut by 3 bases and J by 1 base, with 9 bases left in between. The CDR3 length is 15 residues. Per germline, CDR1 KGHSH and CDR2 LQKENI.